The next 2 T cell receptor beta chains were all read from a single sample in a study of blood T cell repertoires in COVID-19. The assay was immunoSEQ multiplex PCR, and TCRdb's table has in-frame clones only and misses some. This table has some 130,000 clones, roughly 80% appearing once. The sample taken for sequencing was peripheral blood. The receptors here all came from a man in his sixties who had recovered from COVID-19.

The V gene is TRBV3-1 (or the pseudogene TRBV3-2), the J gene TRBJ2-3, with 12 bases fitting TRBD2. The CDR3 is 15 amino acids. The J segment lost 3 bases and the V segment lost 4 bases, leaving 2 bases of the junction unmatched. CDR1 LGHDT and CDR2 YNNKEL come from the germline V gene (reference sequence). The CDR3 is CASSRLAGVTDTQYF. Written as DNA, the CDR3 is TGTGCCAGCAGCCGACTAGCGGGGGTAACAGATACGCAGTATTTT.

The chain combines TRBV6-5 with TRBJ1-1; D unresolved. V gave up 9 bases and J gave up 1 base, with 6 bases separating them. Germline V CDR1 and CDR2: MNHEY, SVGAGI. The CDR3 is made up of 11 amino acids. CDR3 in DNA: TGTGCCAGTCTATCGAACACTGAAGCTTTCTTT. The encoded protein is CASLSNTEAFF.